Below are 30 T cell receptor beta chains sequenced from a single sample in a study of blood T cell repertoires in COVID-19. TCRdb's copy holds only in-frame clones and misses some; the assay was immunoSEQ multiplex PCR. This table has 110,000 to 150,000 clones, 75% to 85% appearing once. Sequencing was performed on peripheral blood. These receptors originate from a man in his 60s with active or convalescent COVID-19.

V usage is TRBV6-2 or TRBV6-3 and J usage is TRBJ2-5, with TRBD2 identical over 14 bases. There are 14 residues in the CDR3. The germline gives CDR1 MNHEY, CDR2 SVGEGT. The V gene end was trimmed by 5 bases and the J gene end by 8 bases; junction bases not matched to a gene: 4. The DNA of the CDR3 is TGTGCCAGCAGTGCGACTAGCGGGAGGGAAACCCAGTACTTC. This encodes CASSATSGRETQYF.

V gene TRBV5-5 combines with J gene TRBJ1-1; possibly TRBD1 for D (6 bases). There are 15 residues in the CDR3. V was cut by 0 bases and J by 4 bases, with 13 bases left in between. The germline V gene encodes CDR1 SGHKS and CDR2 YYEKEE (reference sequence). CDR3 amino acids: CASSLAVRGSTEAFF. Written as DNA, the CDR3 is TGTGCCAGCAGCTTGGCCGTCAGGGGTAGCACTGAAGCTTTCTTT. The full variable domain, with the rest looked up from reference TRBV5-5 and TRBJ1-1, is DAGVTQSPTHLIKTRGQQVTLRCSPISGHKSVSWYQQVLGQGPQFIFQYYEKEERGRGNFPDRFSARQFPNYSSELNVNALLLGDSALYLCASSLAVRGSTEAFFGQGTRLTVV.

This chain links TRBV9 with TRBJ1-1, with D hard to call. The CDR3 has 17 residues. Germline CDR1 is SGDLS and CDR2 is YYNGEE. V lost 0 bases to trimming and J lost 1 base, with 16 bases between them. The CDR3 bases are TGTGCCAGCAGCGTAGGGGATCCTCGGGAGGGGAACACTGAAGCTTTCTTT. This translates into CASSVGDPREGNTEAFF. Drawing the rest from reference TRBV9 and TRBJ1-1, the complete variable domain is DSGVTQTPKHLITATGQRVTLRCSPRSGDLSVYWYQQSLDQGLQFLIQYYNGEERAKGNILERFSAQQFPDLHSELNLSSLELGDSALYFCASSVGDPREGNTEAFFGQGTRLTVV.

This clone showed up just once. DNA for the CDR3: TGTGCCAGCAGCCGTTCGGGGCGGTTTCCGGGGGTAACTGGAAACACCATATATTTT. Its translation is CASSRSGRFPGVTGNTIYF. The chain uses TRBV7-2 and TRBJ1-3, with a possible D match to TRBD1 (5 bases). CDR3 length: 19 residues. Trimming cost V 5 bases and J 2 bases, with 25 bases left between them. CDR1 is SGHTA, CDR2 FQGNSA, per germline.

CDR3 in amino acids: CASSNPGTAGSGNTIYF. In DNA form, the CDR3 reads TGTGCCAGCAGTAACCCCGGGACAGCGGGCTCTGGAAACACCATATATTTT. The V call is TRBV25-1, the J call TRBJ1-3, with 7 bases lining up with TRBD1. The CDR3 is made up of 17 amino acids. Germline V gene data show CDR1 as MGHDK and CDR2 as SYGVNS. Trimming at V came to 5 bases and at J to 0 bases, leaving 10 bases not matched to a gene. The whole variable domain, remainder taken from reference TRBV25-1 and TRBJ1-3, is EADIYQTPRYLVIGTGKKITLECSQTMGHDKMYWYQQDPGMELHLIHYSYGVNSTEKGDLSSESTVSRIRTEHFPLTLESARPSHTSQYLCASSNPGTAGSGNTIYFGEGSWLTVV.

V is TRBV5-5 and J is TRBJ1-1; 7 bases are a match to TRBD1. From germline, CDR1 is SGHKS and CDR2 YYEKEE (reference sequence). The CDR3 extends over 17 amino acids. After removal of 0 bases from V and 5 bases from J, the junction contained 13 bases not matched to a gene. This CDR3 reads CASSLAPDRKSGTEAFF. In DNA form, the CDR3 reads TGTGCCAGCAGCTTGGCCCCGGACAGGAAGAGTGGGACTGAAGCTTTCTTT.

This chain connects TRBV9 to TRBJ1-3; D may be TRBD1 (6 bases). Germline values: CDR1 SGDLS, CDR2 YYNGEE. This CDR3 contains 17 residues. V shed 3 bases and J shed 2 bases, with 18 bases lying between them. In DNA, the CDR3 is TGTGCCAGCAGCGCCGACTATTCTTCAGGGGCTGGAAACACCATATATTTT. This translates into CASSADYSSGAGNTIYF.

This chain connects TRBV6-6 to TRBJ1-5; TRBD1 matches 8 bases. Germline V gene sequence: CDR1 MNHNY, CDR2 SVGAGI (reference sequence). The length of the CDR3 is 14 residues. Trimming took 7 bases from V and 6 from J; bases not matched to a gene: 8. CDR3 sequence (DNA): TGTGCCAGCACAAAAACAGGGGGGTTTCAGCCCCAGCATTTT. This gives the protein CASTKTGGFQPQHF.

This clone was counted between two and nine times. The chain has TRBV19 and TRBJ1-2; maybe TRBD1 (5 bases). Germline CDR1 and CDR2: LNHDA and SQIVND (reference sequence). V dropped 1 base and J dropped 8 bases, with 11 bases sitting between them. The CDR3 spans 13 residues. The CDR3, as DNA: TGTGCCAGTAGTATAGCAGGGCGTGCAGGCTACACCTTC. Its protein product is CASSIAGRAGYTF.

The chain couples TRBV4-3 to TRBJ1-4; D not resolved. The CDR3 has 15 amino acids. With 1 base removed from V and 8 bases from J, the gap between germline ends came to 14 bases. From germline, CDR1 is LGHNA and CDR2 YSLEER. DNA of the CDR3: TGCGCCAGCAGCCAAGTACCCGAGTCGAACGAAAAACTGTTTTTT. Translating it yields CASSQVPESNEKLFF.

The chain combines TRBV25-1 with TRBJ1-1; D is undetermined. The CDR3 has 15 amino acids. Trimming left V 4 bases short and J 0 bases short, with 12 bases between. CDR1 is MGHDK and CDR2 is SYGVNS in the germline V gene. CDR3 nucleotide sequence: TGTGCCAGCAGTGGAGCGCGGCAGTTGAACACTGAAGCTTTCTTT. It yields the protein CASSGARQLNTEAFF. The full variable domain, completed using reference TRBV25-1 and TRBJ1-1, is EADIYQTPRYLVIGTGKKITLECSQTMGHDKMYWYQQDPGMELHLIHYSYGVNSTEKGDLSSESTVSRIRTEHFPLTLESARPSHTSQYLCASSGARQLNTEAFFGQGTRLTVV.

The chain carries TRBV3-1 (or the pseudogene TRBV3-2) and TRBJ2-5; tentatively, D is TRBD2 (5 bases). Trimming shortened V by 1 base and J by 7 bases, and 16 bases separated the two germline ends. The CDR3 covers 15 residues. CDR1 and CDR2 from the germline V gene are LGHDT and YNNKEL (reference sequence). For the CDR3, the DNA is TGTGCCAGCAGCCAAGTTCGGGCTAGCCTAGCGACCCAGTACTTC. Protein: CASSQVRASLATQYF.

V gene TRBV27 combines with J gene TRBJ2-3; 7 bases match TRBD1. Germline values: CDR1 MNHEY, CDR2 SMNVEV (reference sequence). The CDR3 runs 19 residues. V was pared by 2 bases and J by 0 bases, with 14 bases of the junction left unmatched. The CDR3 sequence: CASSLLTLGQAESTDTQYF. The DNA of the CDR3 is TGTGCCAGCAGTTTACTCACCTTAGGACAGGCCGAAAGCACAGATACGCAGTATTTT.

V usage is TRBV11-2 and J usage is TRBJ1-5, with TRBD1 matching 7 bases. The CDR3 loop spans 14 amino acids. CDR1 is SGHAT, CDR2 FQNNGV, per germline. After removal of 3 bases from V and 3 bases from J, the junction contained 2 bases not matched to a gene. The CDR3 reads CASSLDRNNQPQHF. CDR3 bases: TGTGCCAGCAGCTTGGACAGGAACAATCAGCCCCAGCATTTT.

The CDR3 loop reads CSVEKGHKNTEAFF. In nucleotides, the CDR3 is TGCAGCGTAGAAAAGGGACACAAGAACACTGAAGCTTTCTTT. The chain joins TRBV29-1 to TRBJ1-1; tentatively, D is TRBD1 (6 bases). Trimming removed 6 bases from V and 1 base from J, with 15 bases in between. This CDR3 is 14 amino acids long. Per the germline V gene, CDR1 is SQVTM and CDR2 is ANQGSEA.

The V gene is TRBV7-2, the J gene TRBJ2-4; 14 positions match TRBD2. V was pared by 5 bases and J by 6 bases, with 3 bases of the junction left unmatched. The CDR3 covers 15 residues. Germline CDR1 reads SGHTA; CDR2 reads FQGNSA. The CDR3 DNA is TGTGCCAGCAGCCTGGGGACTAGCGGGAGAAACATTCAGTACTTC. This gives the protein CASSLGTSGRNIQYF.

The table lists this clone with a count of one. V is TRBV4-3 and J is TRBJ1-2; no reliable D call. Germline CDR1 and CDR2: LGHNA and YSLEER. Trimming pared 0 bases from V and 9 bases from J, leaving 11 bases between. There are 13 residues in the CDR3. The CDR3 coding sequence is TGCGCCAGCAGCCAAGATAGTAGGGAGAGCTACACCTTC. Translated, it gives CASSQDSRESYTF.

The chain joins TRBV18 to TRBJ1-2; 7 bases agree with TRBD1. The ends lost 2 bases at V and 7 bases at J; junction bases unmatched: 13. Germline V gives CDR1 KGHSH, CDR2 LQKENI. The CDR3 covers 16 residues. This CDR3 is CASSPTGAGFLLGYTF. In nucleotides, the CDR3 is TGTGCCAGCTCACCAACAGGGGCAGGGTTTCTTCTTGGCTACACCTTC.

The chain is built from TRBV5-1 and TRBJ2-2; tentative D call: TRBD1 (6 bases). The V end lost 0 bases, the J end lost 4 bases, and 13 bases lay between the germline ends. Germline values: CDR1 SGHRS, CDR2 YFSETQ. The CDR3 is 16 amino acids. The CDR3 DNA reads as TGCGCCAGCAGCTTGGACCCGGACAGAGGCACCGGGGAGCTGTTTTTT. Amino acids: CASSLDPDRGTGELFF.

The chain combines TRBV27 with TRBJ1-1, with D unresolved. This CDR3 is 15 amino acids long. V was trimmed by 10 bases and J by 3 bases, leaving 21 bases between them. Germline V gene lookup returns CDR1 MNHEY and CDR2 SMNVEV (reference sequence). CDR3 region: CATRGGLTGYTEAFF. Here the CDR3 DNA reads TGTGCCACCAGAGGAGGATTAACGGGGTACACTGAAGCTTTCTTT.

In nucleotides, the CDR3 is TGTGCCTGGACCAACTTCGGGACTGAAGCTTTCTTT. It translates to CAWTNFGTEAFF. The chain links TRBV30 to TRBJ1-1, with D unclear. Trimming left V 4 bases short and J 5 bases short, with 11 bases between. Germline-derived CDR1 and CDR2 are GTSNPN and SVGIG (reference sequence). CDR3 length: 12 amino acids.

V is TRBV6-2 or TRBV6-3 and J is TRBJ2-7; D ambiguous. The V gene's germline CDR1 is MNHEY and CDR2 SVGEGT. This CDR3 region has 13 residues. The V end was cut by 5 bases, the J end by 6 bases, with 14 bases between. The CDR3 coding sequence is TGTGCCAGCAGTGGCATGGTCCGATCCGAGCAGTACTTC. Encoded protein: CASSGMVRSEQYF.

This chain uses TRBV14 with TRBJ2-5, with D perhaps TRBD1 (6 bases). This CDR3 is 13 amino acids long. V dropped 1 base and J dropped 3 bases, with 6 bases sitting between them. Germline V lookup: CDR1 SGHDN, CDR2 FVKESK. The CDR3 here is CASSQAGEETQYF. The CDR3, as DNA: TGTGCCAGCAGCCAAGCAGGGGAAGAGACCCAGTACTTC.

The rearrangement joins TRBV4-3 to TRBJ1-2; D might be TRBD1 (6 bases). The germline V gene has CDR1 LGHNA and CDR2 YSLEER. This CDR3 region has 14 residues. Trimming pared 1 base from V and 8 bases from J, leaving 14 bases between. CDR3 nucleotide sequence: TGCGCCAGCAGCCAAGGCTCGGCGGGGGGCGGCTACACCTTC. Encoded protein: CASSQGSAGGGYTF.

The chain couples TRBV28 to TRBJ2-4; TRBD2 aligns across 7 bases. V lost 7 bases, J lost 0 bases, and 6 bases stayed unmatched. This CDR3 comprises 15 residues. Germline V gene lookup returns CDR1 MDHEN and CDR2 SYDVKM. The CDR3 loop reads CASTSSGLAKNIQYF. In DNA form, the CDR3 reads TGTGCCAGCACCTCTAGCGGTCTAGCCAAAAACATTCAGTACTTC.

The V call is TRBV5-8, the J call TRBJ2-7; D may be TRBD2 (6 bases). Germline CDR1 and CDR2: SGHTS and YDEGEE. The CDR3 spans 16 residues. V dropped 0 bases and J dropped 0 bases, with 13 bases sitting between them. In DNA, the CDR3 is TGTGCCAGCAGCTTGGTCGGCAGGGACTTCTCCTACGAGCAGTACTTC. Protein sequence: CASSLVGRDFSYEQYF.

The CDR3 DNA reads TGTGCCAGCAGTGAATTGGTGGGTAGGGGCACTCTCTCTGGAAACACCATATATTTT. Its protein is CASSELVGRGTLSGNTIYF. The V call is TRBV2, the J call TRBJ1-3; possible D gene TRBD1, 5 bases. Trimming took off 2 bases at V and 0 bases at J, with 20 bases between the two ends. The CDR3 has 19 residues. CDR1 SNHLY and CDR2 FYNNEI come from the germline V gene.

The chain recombines TRBV6-5 with TRBJ1-6; D remains ambiguous. V dropped 2 bases and J dropped 3 bases, with 8 bases sitting between them. This CDR3 spans 15 amino acids. Germline CDR1 and CDR2: MNHEY and SVGAGI. The CDR3 nucleotides are TGTGCCAGCAGTTACGATAACTTCTATAATTCACCCCTCCACTTT. Residues: CASSYDNFYNSPLHF.

The chain has TRBV9 and TRBJ2-3; 10 bases agree with TRBD2. Germline V gene data show CDR1 as SGDLS and CDR2 as YYNGEE. After removal of 1 base from V and 1 base from J, the junction contained 3 bases not matched to a gene. There are 16 residues in the CDR3. The CDR3 nucleotides read TGTGCCAGCAGCGTACGTACTAGCGGGGGCACAGATACGCAGTATTTT. Protein: CASSVRTSGGTDTQYF.

The chain couples TRBV27 to TRBJ2-1; 8 bases are shared with TRBD2. The CDR3 is 14 residues long. CDR1 is MNHEY and CDR2 is SMNVEV in the germline V gene (reference sequence). Trimming removed 2 bases from V and 4 bases from J; junction bases left unmatched: 1. The CDR3 DNA is TGTGCCAGCAGTTTAGCGGGAGGATACAATGAGCAGTTCTTC. Its translation is CASSLAGGYNEQFF.